One and the same sample provided the 27 T cell receptor beta chains below, sequenced in a study of Ad26.COV2.S vaccination and SARS-CoV-2 variants (dated by TCRdb to the early 2020s). The library came from the immunoSEQ multiplex PCR assay. This immuneACCESS table, as held by TCRdb, lists in-frame sequences with V and J called but not all clones. Of the missing ones, under half trace to an unresolved V gene in checked studies; the others have no known cause. The table for this sample lists 510,000 or so clones; around nine tenths of them were counted only once. The ten most abundant clones make up about 13% of the sample. The treatment or condition label for this specimen denotes: about 20 received Ad26.COV2.S at low or high dose, single or two shots; a few received placebo; per-sample allocation not given. Repertoires of vaccine and placebo recipients were sequenced from samples taken on day 63 after the first injection.

Sample: peripheral blood, taken in a trial of Ad26.COV2.S vaccine versus placebo. The origin of the receptors is a person between 18 and 65 years old who received the Ad26.COV2.S COVID-19 vaccine or a placebo.

This chain uses TRBV5-4 with TRBJ2-7; 8 bases agree with TRBD2. In germline, CDR1 is SGHNT, CDR2 YYREEE (reference sequence). The ends lost 0 bases at V and 3 bases at J; junction bases unmatched: 8. The CDR3 extends over 16 amino acids. DNA for the CDR3: TGTGCCAGCAGCTTGGATCCGGGAGGGGGGCTCTACGAGCAGTACTTC. Protein: CASSLDPGGGLYEQYF.

This rearrangement joins TRBV7-2 to TRBJ1-2; D is uncertain. Germline V gene sequence: CDR1 SGHTA, CDR2 FQGNSA. V lost 1 base to trimming and J lost 5 bases, with 14 bases between them. This CDR3 is 15 amino acids long. In DNA, the CDR3 is TGTGCCAGCAGCTTAGTTAGGACTACCTCATATGGCTACACCTTC. Translation: CASSLVRTTSYGYTF.

The chain joins TRBV30 to TRBJ1-2; 12 nucleotides match TRBD1. This CDR3 comprises 14 residues. J was trimmed by 6 bases and V by 4 bases; bases with no gene match: 6. CDR1 is GTSNPN and CDR2 is SVGIG in the germline V gene (reference sequence). CDR3 coding DNA: TGTGCCTGGAATTCCGGGACAGGGGGCCATGGCTACACCTTC. It codes for CAWNSGTGGHGYTF.

The chain carries TRBV19 and TRBJ1-2; 7 bases fit TRBD1. Germline CDR1 is LNHDA and CDR2 is SQIVND (reference sequence). The V gene end was trimmed by 9 bases and the J gene end by 4 bases; junction bases not matched to a gene: 11. This CDR3 is 14 amino acids long. CDR3 nucleotide sequence: TGTGCCAGCATCCAGACAGGGACTTTCTATGGCTACACCTTC. Its translation is CASIQTGTFYGYTF.

The CDR3 DNA reads as TGTGCCAGCAGTCCCACTACGACAGTCCGTGAGCAGTACTTC. Encoded protein: CASSPTTTVREQYF. This rearrangement joins TRBV6-5 to TRBJ2-7, with D maybe TRBD1 (5 bases). In germline, CDR1 is MNHEY, CDR2 SVGAGI. V lost 5 bases, J lost 7 bases, and 18 bases lay in between. This CDR3 has 14 amino acids.

The chain carries TRBV28 and TRBJ2-7; 12 bases agree with TRBD2. J was trimmed by 2 bases and V by 2 bases; bases with no gene match: 13. From germline, CDR1 is MDHEN and CDR2 SYDVKM. The CDR3 loop spans 19 amino acids. The CDR3 region has the DNA TGTGCCAGCAGTTTAACCGGGGCTCTAGCGGGAGGGCCCGCCTACGAGCAGTACTTC. Residues: CASSLTGALAGGPAYEQYF.

The chain joins TRBV2 to TRBJ2-1, with 12 bases fitting TRBD2. The CDR3 has 17 residues. J lost 4 bases, V lost 6 bases, and 10 bases had no gene match. Germline values: CDR1 SNHLY, CDR2 FYNNEI. The DNA for the CDR3 is TGTGCCAGCAGCAGACTAGCGGGAGTGGGGCCTTACAATGAGCAGTTCTTC. This gives the protein CASSRLAGVGPYNEQFF. Drawing the rest from reference TRBV2 and TRBJ2-1, the complete variable domain is EPEVTQTPSHQVTQMGQEVILRCVPISNHLYFYWYRQILGQKVEFLVSFYNNEISEKSEIFDDQFSVERPDGSNFTLKIRSTKLEDSAMYFCASSRLAGVGPYNEQFFGPGTRLTVL.

This chain links TRBV5-4 with TRBJ1-4; D may be TRBD1 (6 bases). The germline V gene encodes CDR1 SGHNT and CDR2 YYREEE (reference sequence). The V gene lost 0 bases and the J gene lost 8 bases, with 11 bases spanning the gap. This CDR3 region has 14 residues. This chain's CDR3 is CASSLGAGEEKLFF. Here the CDR3 DNA reads TGTGCCAGCAGCTTGGGGGCAGGGGAGGAAAAACTGTTTTTT.

This clone was counted a few times. The sample has other DNA sequences that encode this CDR3 too. The chain joins TRBV7-9 to TRBJ2-7; D might be TRBD1 (6 bases). The CDR3 is made up of 14 amino acids. Trimming removed 3 bases at V and 0 bases at J, with 9 bases between. Per the germline V gene, CDR1 is SEHNR and CDR2 is FQNEAQ (reference sequence). Written as DNA, the CDR3 is TGTGCCAGCAGCTTTTTAGGGGGCTCCTACGAGCAGTACTTC. As protein: CASSFLGGSYEQYF.

The gene calls are TRBV5-1 and TRBJ2-7; 7 positions match TRBD2. This CDR3 region has 14 residues. Trimming took 1 base from V and 5 from J; bases not matched to a gene: 6. Germline CDR1 reads SGHRS; CDR2 reads YFSETQ. The CDR3 DNA follows: TGCGCCAGCAGCTTGATGACTAGCCCCGACGAGCAGTACTTC. Protein: CASSLMTSPDEQYF.

This CDR3 reads CASSFSSGPYEQYF. CDR3 nucleotides: TGTGCCAGCAGCTTCTCTAGCGGTCCATACGAGCAGTACTTC. The chain couples TRBV7-2 to TRBJ2-7, with 7 positions matching TRBD2. This CDR3 is built from 14 residues. Germline lookup yields CDR1 SGHTA and CDR2 FQGNSA. Unmatched junction bases numbered 6, after V lost 3 bases and J lost 4 bases.

The chain carries TRBV11-2 and TRBJ1-2, with D possibly TRBD1 on 5 matching bases. CDR3 length: 16 residues. Trimming cost V 4 bases and J 4 bases, with 19 bases left between them. Germline assignment: CDR1 SGHAT and CDR2 FQNNGV. CDR3 loop: CASSSKFGAVGYGYTF. DNA for the CDR3: TGTGCCAGCAGCTCTAAATTCGGGGCGGTGGGCTATGGCTACACCTTC.

This clone was seen more than once but under ten times. This chain connects TRBV7-2 to TRBJ2-7, with D unclear. V shed 1 base and J shed 2 bases, with 9 bases lying between them. The germline gives CDR1 SGHTA, CDR2 FQGNSA. CDR3 length: 14 residues. The CDR3 region has the DNA TGTGCCAGCAGCTTAGGGCTAAACACCTACGAGCAGTACTTC. This gives the protein CASSLGLNTYEQYF.

This chain links TRBV6-2 or TRBV6-3 with TRBJ2-7, with 12 bases fitting TRBD2. With 0 bases clipped from V and 6 bases from J, the junction kept 9 bases outside the gene matches. This CDR3 region has 17 residues. CDR1 and CDR2 (germline): MNHEY, SVGEGT. The CDR3, as DNA: TGTGCCAGCAGTTACTCCCTCTTCCGGACTAGCGGGGCCGAGCAGTACTTC. It translates to CASSYSLFRTSGAEQYF.

With regard to this clone: Other DNA sequences of this sample code for an identical CDR3. The chain is built from TRBV5-1 and TRBJ2-1, with D possibly TRBD2 on 6 matching bases. Germline CDR1 SGHRS, CDR2 YFSETQ. Trimming shortened V by 4 bases and J by 6 bases, and 8 bases separated the two germline ends. The CDR3 loop spans 12 amino acids. The CDR3 protein is CASSLTSNEQFF. The DNA for the CDR3 is TGCGCCAGCAGCCTGACTAGCAATGAGCAGTTCTTC.

This sequence joins TRBV29-1 and TRBJ2-3; perhaps TRBD2 as D (5 bases). The CDR3 has 14 amino acids. V lost 6 bases, J lost 0 bases, and 13 bases lay in between. Germline V gene sequence: CDR1 SQVTM, CDR2 ANQGSEA. The CDR3 protein is CSVLGRGSTDTQYF. CDR3 DNA: TGCAGCGTCCTAGGAAGAGGGAGCACAGATACGCAGTATTTT.

The CDR3 reads CASSPPSSGRAKETQYF. Written as DNA, the CDR3 is TGTGCCAGCTCACCACCGTCTAGCGGGAGGGCGAAAGAGACCCAGTACTTC. This sequence joins TRBV18 and TRBJ2-5; 12 bases map to TRBD2. The CDR3 length is 17 residues. From germline, CDR1 is KGHSH and CDR2 LQKENI. V was pared by 0 bases and J by 3 bases, with 5 bases of the junction left unmatched. Supplemented by reference TRBV18 and TRBJ2-5, the full variable domain reads NAGVMQNPRHLVRRRGQEARLRCSPMKGHSHVYWYRQLPEEGLKFMVYLQKENIIDESGMPKERFSAEFPKEGPSILRIQQVVRGDSAAYFCASSPPSSGRAKETQYFGPGTRLLVL.

The chain is built from TRBV19 and TRBJ1-5; 7 bases are a match to TRBD1. The germline V gene has CDR1 LNHDA and CDR2 SQIVND (reference sequence). This CDR3 is built from 15 residues. J was trimmed by 3 bases and V by 3 bases; bases with no gene match: 5. Written as DNA, the CDR3 is TGTGCCAGTAGTATTACAGGGGAAATCAATCAGCCCCAGCATTTT. Its protein is CASSITGEINQPQHF.

V gene TRBV5-1 combines with J gene TRBJ1-4; 9 positions match TRBD1. This CDR3 is built from 14 residues. CDR1 is SGHRS and CDR2 is YFSETQ in the germline V gene. The V and J ends lost 4 bases and 10 bases, in that order; junction bases with no gene match: 8. In DNA, the CDR3 is TGCGCCAGCAGCCCACGACAGGGGGAGGTAAAACTGTTTTTT. It is translated as CASSPRQGEVKLFF.

V gene TRBV2 combines with J gene TRBJ2-7, with TRBD1 identical over 7 bases. With V trimmed by 7 bases and J by 6 bases, 15 bases remained unmatched. The germline CDR1 and CDR2 sequences are SNHLY and FYNNEI. The CDR3 spans 15 residues. DNA for the CDR3: TGTGCCAGCACTCCGGCCCCGGGACAGCTTAGCGAGCAGTACTTC. The encoded protein is CASTPAPGQLSEQYF.

Of note for this clone: The same CDR3 can be traced to other DNA sequences in this sample. V is TRBV5-4 and J is TRBJ2-5; D remains unclear. Germline V gives CDR1 SGHNT, CDR2 YYREEE (reference sequence). The V end was cut by 0 bases, the J end by 2 bases, with 5 bases between. CDR3 length: 13 residues. The CDR3: CASSLVLQETQYF. CDR3 in DNA: TGTGCCAGCAGCTTGGTACTACAAGAGACCCAGTACTTC.

The chain joins TRBV7-2 to TRBJ1-1; 8 bases match TRBD1. Germline V lookup: CDR1 SGHTA, CDR2 FQGNSA. The junction had 14 bases not matched to a gene; V was cut back by 2 bases and J by 12 bases. There are 15 residues in the CDR3. CDR3 loop: CASSLSGGGQGGTFF. The DNA for the CDR3 is TGTGCCAGCAGCTTATCAGGCGGTGGACAGGGAGGGACTTTCTTT.

V usage is TRBV19 and J usage is TRBJ1-2; TRBD1 might be the D (5 bases). CDR1 is LNHDA, CDR2 SQIVND, per germline (reference sequence). Trimming took off 4 bases at V and 8 bases at J, with 11 bases between the two ends. The CDR3 is 12 amino acids. DNA of the CDR3: TGTGCCAGTAGTAAGGGGATTTGGGGCTACACCTTC. Its translation is CASSKGIWGYTF.

This sequence joins TRBV6-5 and TRBJ2-5; tentative D call: TRBD2 (5 bases). CDR1 MNHEY and CDR2 SVGAGI come from the germline V gene. V lost 6 bases and J 6 bases, leaving 14 bases between the germline ends. This CDR3 is 13 amino acids long. The CDR3 loop reads CASSWTLTQTQYF. Written as DNA, the CDR3 is TGTGCCAGCAGCTGGACTCTCACTCAGACCCAGTACTTC.

The chain uses TRBV5-1 and TRBJ1-4; 10 nucleotides align to TRBD1. CDR3 length: 17 residues. Germline CDR1 is SGHRS and CDR2 is YFSETQ. J gave up 8 bases and V 0 bases, and 10 bases lay outside the gene matches. This CDR3 is CASSLGTGGLVKEKLFF. The CDR3 DNA reads as TGCGCCAGCAGCTTGGGGACAGGGGGTCTCGTGAAGGAAAAACTGTTTTTT.

This sequence joins TRBV12-3 or TRBV12-4 and TRBJ2-7; D is possibly TRBD1 or TRBD2 (5 bases each). V shed 2 bases and J shed 5 bases, with 10 bases lying between them. CDR3 length: 13 residues. This CDR3 reads CASSLLRDHEQYF. In DNA, the CDR3 is TGTGCCAGCAGTTTACTCAGGGACCACGAGCAGTACTTC.

The V and J genes are TRBV10-3 and TRBJ2-1, with TRBD1 matching over 9 bases. With V trimmed by 0 bases and J by 10 bases, 10 bases remained unmatched. The germline CDR1 and CDR2 sequences are ENHRY and SYGVKD. This CDR3 comprises 16 residues. CDR3 sequence: CAISESTGGQSSEQFF. The CDR3 DNA is TGTGCCATCAGTGAGTCGACAGGGGGGCAGTCCAGCGAGCAGTTCTTC.